Below are 17 T cell receptor beta chains sequenced from a single sample in a study of T-cell reconstitution after alpha-beta-depleted transplantation in children. During its preparation, the TCRbeta library received unique molecular identifiers. TCRdb recomputed calls from the PCR reads with MiXCR, one row per CDR3 protein. The sample lists more than 25,000 distinct CDR3 sequences; under 7% were seen once. The material sequenced was PBMCs, mostly from graft donor cells, taken 180 days after TCRalphabeta/CD19-depleted stem cell transplant. Receptors originate from a male patient between 5 and 17 years old who had a stem cell transplant for acute myeloid leukemia, so the T cells may come from the graft donor.

There are many counts of this clonotype. The chain has TRBV5-6 and TRBJ2-3; D is possibly TRBD2 (6 bases). The CDR3 covers 16 residues. Germline V lookup: CDR1 SGHDT, CDR2 YYEEEE. The V end was cut by 1 base, the J end by 3 bases, with 15 bases between. In DNA, the CDR3 is TGTGCCAGCAGCTTGCCGGGACTCAAATTTACAGATACGCAGTATTTT. It encodes CASSLPGLKFTDTQYF.

This clonotype showed up many times. The chain has TRBV12-3 or TRBV12-4 and TRBJ1-6; TRBD1 aligns across 11 bases. The J segment lost 7 bases and the V segment lost 6 bases, leaving 5 bases of the junction unmatched. There are 15 residues in the CDR3. CDR3 nucleotide sequence: TGTGCCAGCAGCCAAGGGACAGGGGGGAATTCACCCCTCCACTTT. This translates into CASSQGTGGNSPLHF.

The table lists this clonotype with many counts. The V and J genes are TRBV20-1 and TRBJ1-5; D is possibly TRBD1 (5 bases). Per germline, CDR1 DFQATT and CDR2 SNEGSKA (reference sequence). V was shortened by 1 base and J by 7 bases, with 20 bases between the two germline ends. This CDR3 spans 16 amino acids. The CDR3 DNA is TGCAGTGCTAGAGCCCCCGGGACGGCGAGGGACCAGCCCCAGCATTTT. Translation: CSARAPGTARDQPQHF.

This clonotype was counted at least ten times. J is TRBJ2-7 and V is TRBV20-1; TRBD1 or TRBD2 may be the D gene (5 bases each). The CDR3 has 13 residues. The V end was cut by 1 base, the J end by 8 bases, with 15 bases between. CDR1 DFQATT and CDR2 SNEGSKA come from the germline V gene (reference sequence). The CDR3 coding sequence is TGCAGTGCTAGAGGTCGGGACGGAGATAAGCAGTACTTC. Its translation: CSARGRDGDKQYF.

This clonotype came up many times. V gene TRBV19 combines with J gene TRBJ2-1, with D perhaps TRBD2 (5 bases). Germline CDR1 LNHDA, CDR2 SQIVND (reference sequence). V lost 1 base and J 0 bases, leaving 13 bases between the germline ends. The CDR3 is 17 residues long. This chain's CDR3 is CASSIGSSVGSYNEQFF. CDR3 nucleotide sequence: TGTGCCAGTAGTATAGGTAGTAGCGTGGGCTCCTACAATGAGCAGTTCTTC. The variable domain in full, completed from reference TRBV19 and TRBJ2-1, reads DGGITQSPKYLFRKEGQNVTLSCEQNLNHDAMYWYRQDPGQGLRLIYYSQIVNDFQKGDIAEGYSVSREKKESFPLTVTSAQKNPTAFYLCASSIGSSVGSYNEQFFGPGTRLTVL.

This clonotype appeared many times. The rearrangement joins TRBV7-9 to TRBJ1-5, with D possibly TRBD1 on 5 matching bases. The CDR3 is made up of 14 amino acids. CDR1 is SEHNR, CDR2 FQNEAQ, per germline (reference sequence). Trimming shortened V by 2 bases and J by 1 base, and 6 bases separated the two germline ends. The CDR3 sequence is CASSLWGSNQPQHF. The CDR3 region has the DNA TGTGCCAGCAGCTTATGGGGCAGCAATCAGCCCCAGCATTTT.

This clonotype was seen repeatedly, ten times or more. The chain carries TRBV5-4 and TRBJ2-3, with TRBD2 matching over 9 bases. This CDR3 is built from 17 residues. The ends lost 0 bases at V and 1 base at J; junction bases unmatched: 6. CDR1 and CDR2 (germline): SGHNT, YYREEE (reference sequence). CDR3 DNA sequence: TGTGCCAGCAGCTTGGCTGGGACTAGCCGACGCACAGATACGCAGTATTTT. Its translation: CASSLAGTSRRTDTQYF.

This clonotype has a count of ten or more. The gene calls are TRBV12-3 or TRBV12-4 and TRBJ2-1; TRBD1 is a possible D gene (6 bases). V was cut by 8 bases and J by 5 bases, with 16 bases left in between. This CDR3 comprises 14 residues. Written as DNA, the CDR3 is TGTGCCAGCGCCACAGGGACATATAACAATGAGCAGTTCTTC. This encodes CASATGTYNNEQFF.

In its sample, this clonotype was seen many times. The chain combines TRBV19 with TRBJ1-1, with 10 bases aligning to TRBD1. Unmatched junction bases numbered 3, after V lost 5 bases and J lost 0 bases. The CDR3 has 15 residues. Germline loops: CDR1 LNHDA, CDR2 SQIVND (reference sequence). The CDR3 sequence: CASSPDRGVNTEAFF. In nucleotides, the CDR3 is TGTGCCAGTAGTCCGGACAGGGGGGTGAACACTGAAGCTTTCTTT.

This clonotype was detected ten times or more. The chain joins TRBV28 to TRBJ2-7; 9 nucleotides align to TRBD1. V lost 6 bases to trimming and J lost 0 bases; unmatched junction nucleotides: 6. The CDR3 runs to 15 residues. Germline CDR1 and CDR2: MDHEN and SYDVKM. CDR3 sequence reads: CASSLPGQGSYEQYF. In DNA form, the CDR3 reads TGTGCCAGCAGCCTACCGGGACAGGGCTCCTACGAGCAGTACTTC. The full variable domain, its missing parts supplied by reference TRBV28 and TRBJ2-7, is DVKVTQSSRYLVKRTGEKVFLECVQDMDHENMFWYRQDPGLGLRLIYFSYDVKMKEKGDIPEGYSVSREKKERFSLILESASTNQTSMYLCASSLPGQGSYEQYFGPGTRLTVT.

This clonotype showed up many times. CDR3 nucleotide sequence: TGTGCCAGCAGCTTAAAGACTAGCGGGAGGGGCGAGCAGTACTTC. It specifies CASSLKTSGRGEQYF. The gene calls are TRBV7-3 and TRBJ2-7; 14 nucleotides match TRBD2. V dropped 1 base and J dropped 6; count of bases not matched to a gene: 2. The CDR3 has 15 amino acids. Germline CDR1 is SGHTA and CDR2 is FQGTGA.

This clonotype was found many times. The chain joins TRBV6-5 to TRBJ2-3; 8 positions agree with TRBD1. Germline V CDR1 and CDR2: MNHEY, SVGAGI. This CDR3 is built from 15 residues. Losses at the gene ends were 6 bases for V and 5 bases for J; bases not matched to a gene: 10. The CDR3 spells CASRQQGVVRDTQYF. CDR3 in DNA: TGTGCCAGCAGGCAACAGGGGGTTGTTAGAGATACGCAGTATTTT.

This clonotype was counted at least ten times. The chain couples TRBV20-1 to TRBJ2-7; the D gene is possibly TRBD2 (5 bases). CDR1 is DFQATT, CDR2 SNEGSKA, per germline (reference sequence). The CDR3 consists of 14 residues. Between the trimmed V and J ends, which lost 0 bases and 1 base, there was a span of 10 bases. The CDR3 here is CSARDSRGSYEQYF. CDR3 DNA: TGCAGTGCTAGAGATAGTCGGGGATCCTACGAGCAGTACTTC.

This clonotype occurred many times. CDR3 in DNA: TGTGCCATCAGTGACCTAGCCGACCACGAGCAGTACTTC. Its translation: CAISDLADHEQYF. The V gene is TRBV10-3, the J gene TRBJ2-7; possible D gene TRBD2, 5 bases. CDR3 length: 13 residues. Germline V lookup: CDR1 ENHRY, CDR2 SYGVKD. The germline V and J ends were trimmed by 3 bases and 5 bases, with 11 bases remaining between them.

Many counts were recorded for this clonotype. The rearrangement links TRBV7-9 to TRBJ1-3; no firm D call. From germline, CDR1 is SEHNR and CDR2 FQNEAQ (reference sequence). The CDR3 loop spans 12 amino acids. Trimming removed 1 base from V and 8 bases from J, with 6 bases in between. CDR3 nucleotide sequence: TGTGCCAGCAGCTTAGATGTCCACACCATATATTTT. It encodes CASSLDVHTIYF. The variable domain in full, completed from reference TRBV7-9 and TRBJ1-3, reads DTGVSQNPRHKITKRGQNVTFRCDPISEHNRLYWYRQTLGQGPEFLTYFQNEAQLEKSRLLSDRFSAERPKGSFSTLEIQRTEQGDSAMYLCASSLDVHTIYFGEGSWLTVV.

The chain recombines TRBV29-1 with TRBJ2-1; 7 positions match TRBD2. V trimming: 6 bases; J trimming: 4 bases; junction bases outside the gene matches: 9. CDR3 length: 14 residues. Germline V lookup: CDR1 SQVTM, CDR2 ANQGSEA. CDR3 nucleotide sequence: TGCAGCGTAAACGGGGCTAGCGGATACAATGAGCAGTTCTTC. Encoded protein: CSVNGASGYNEQFF.

This clonotype was picked up many times. The chain has TRBV10-2 and TRBJ2-1; D remains ambiguous. The CDR3 totals 12 residues. With 6 bases removed from V and 9 bases from J, the gap between germline ends came to 12 bases. Per germline, CDR1 WSHSY and CDR2 SAAADI. CDR3 nucleotides: TGCGCCAGCAGGTCTGGGCCGACTGAGCAGTTCTTC. Its translation: CASRSGPTEQFF.